This entry lists 15 T cell receptor beta chains sequenced from one sample in a study of T-cell memory formation after mild COVID-19 listed by TCRdb under 2021. The receptor library was made with 5' RACE. The listed sequencing device is Illumina NovaSeq 6000. Through fastp at Q25 and MiXCR, TCRdb rebuilt clones from the public reads, retaining in-frame beta chains. Every entry covers one CDR3 protein and lists the most common genes and DNA from its rows. The table for this sample lists some 410,000 distinct CDR3 sequences; 23% of them were counted only once. The biggest ten clones account for over 10% of the sample. What was sequenced was PBMCs or a T cell subset sorted from them (not recorded which). The receptors originated from an adult woman who had mild COVID-19 (a few samples of this study predate the infection). The sample titles of this study are shuffled in the database, so cell type and time point are left out; the donor was told from shared clones.

The chain joins TRBV5-1 to TRBJ2-5; D gene uncertain. V lost 4 bases, J lost 3 bases, and 16 bases lay in between. The CDR3 is 15 residues long. CDR1 and CDR2 (germline): SGHRS, YFSETQ. The CDR3, as DNA: TGCGCCAGCAGCATCATATCAGAGCCCAAAGAGACCCAGTACTTC. The encoded protein is CASSIISEPKETQYF.

A few counts support this clonotype. The chain links TRBV20-1 to TRBJ2-1, with D possibly matching TRBD2 (6 bases). V was cut by 6 bases and J by 2 bases, with 20 bases left in between. CDR3 length: 16 residues. Per the germline V gene, CDR1 is DFQATT and CDR2 is SNEGSKA (reference sequence). For the CDR3, the DNA is TGCAGTGCCCAGGACCCGGGGGAGTCTACCTACAATGAGCAGTTCTTC. This gives the protein CSAQDPGESTYNEQFF.

The J gene is TRBJ1-2, the V gene TRBV12-3 or TRBV12-4; D is undetermined. This CDR3 comprises 16 residues. V lost 5 bases and J lost 8, with 24 bases in between. The CDR3 sequence: CASSTPGIERPGGYTF. CDR3 bases: TGTGCCAGCAGTACGCCGGGCATCGAAAGGCCTGGCGGCTACACCTTC.

The chain combines TRBV5-1 with TRBJ2-7; the D gene is possibly TRBD1 (8 bases). This CDR3 spans 16 amino acids. Trimming cost V 3 bases and J 0 bases, with 16 bases left between them. From germline, CDR1 is SGHRS and CDR2 YFSETQ. The CDR3 reads CASSWEGTGDSYEQYF. As DNA, the CDR3 is TGCGCCAGCAGCTGGGAGGGGACAGGAGACTCCTACGAGCAGTACTTC.

The rearrangement links TRBV10-3 to TRBJ2-7; TRBD2 might be the D (6 bases). V shed 4 bases and J shed 0 bases, with 10 bases lying between them. CDR3 size: 14 residues. Looked up from germline, CDR1 is ENHRY and CDR2 is SYGVKD. The CDR3 bases are TGTGCCATCAGTGTTGACGGGAGCTCCTACGAGCAGTACTTC. This gives the protein CAISVDGSSYEQYF.

The chain combines TRBV14 with TRBJ2-3; the D gene is possibly TRBD2 (5 bases). The V gene's germline CDR1 is SGHDN and CDR2 FVKESK. This CDR3 has 13 amino acids. Deletions cut 10 bases from V and 3 bases from J, with 14 bases between. The CDR3 region has the DNA TGTGCCACCTCGGGGATGAGGACAGATACGCAGTATTTT. Protein sequence: CATSGMRTDTQYF.

This clonotype has only a few counts. The chain combines TRBV4-1 with TRBJ2-1; no reliable D call. Germline V CDR1 and CDR2: MGHRA, YSYEKL. The ends were cut back, 1 base at V and 0 bases at J, with 16 bases in the middle. There are 18 residues in the CDR3. CDR3 region: CASSQVYFGPSSYNEQFF. The CDR3 DNA sequence: TGCGCCAGCAGCCAAGTTTATTTTGGCCCGAGCTCCTACAATGAGCAGTTCTTC.

This clonotype was seen a handful of times. The V call is TRBV11-2, the J call TRBJ2-1; perhaps TRBD2 as D (5 bases). Germline V CDR1 and CDR2: SGHAT, FQNNGV. V was trimmed by 5 bases and J by 11 bases, leaving 16 bases between them. This CDR3 is 13 amino acids long. The CDR3, as DNA: TGTGCCAGCAGCCAGGAGAGGGTTTCGCAGCAGTTCTTC. This codes for CASSQERVSQQFF. Looking up the rest from reference TRBV11-2 and TRBJ2-1 gives the full variable domain: EAGVAQSPRYKIIEKRQSVAFWCNPISGHATLYWYQQILGQGPKLLIQFQNNGVVDDSQLPKDRFSAERLKGVDSTLKIQPAKLEDSAVYLCASSQERVSQQFFGPGTRLTVL.

The rearrangement uses TRBV15 and TRBJ2-2, with 7 nucleotides matching TRBD1. Unmatched junction bases numbered 4, after V lost 3 bases and J lost 0 bases. The CDR3 spans 16 residues. Germline assignment: CDR1 LNHNV and CDR2 YYDKDF (reference sequence). The CDR3 sequence: CATSRDRTPNTGELFF. CDR3 bases: TGTGCCACCAGCAGGGACAGGACACCGAACACCGGGGAGCTGTTTTTT. Full variable domain (outside the CDR3, taken from reference TRBV15 and TRBJ2-2): DAMVIQNPRYQVTQFGKPVTLSCSQTLNHNVMYWYQQKSSQAPKLLFHYYDKDFNNEADTPDNFQSRRPNTSFCFLDIRSPGLGDTAMYLCATSRDRTPNTGELFFGEGSRLTVL.

Here the CDR3 DNA reads TGTGCCAGCAGTGACCCTCTAGGGGCCCAGTACTTC. It yields the protein CASSDPLGAQYF. The chain couples TRBV7-9 to TRBJ2-5; tentatively, D is TRBD1 (5 bases). Germline assignment: CDR1 SEHNR and CDR2 FQNEAQ (reference sequence). Deletions cut 6 bases from V and 9 bases from J, with 14 bases between. This CDR3 spans 12 amino acids.

The chain uses TRBV7-9 and TRBJ2-7, with D possibly being TRBD1 or TRBD2 (5 bases each). The CDR3 contains 16 residues. Trimming took off 5 bases at V and 8 bases at J, with 25 bases between the two ends. Per germline, CDR1 SEHNR and CDR2 FQNEAQ (reference sequence). CDR3 nucleotides: TGTGCCAGCAGCCTTGCGTCTGGGACCCCGGGGCTAAAGCAGTACTTC. Its translation: CASSLASGTPGLKQYF.

This chain links TRBV6-5 with TRBJ1-1; D may be TRBD1 (5 bases). Germline V CDR1 and CDR2: MNHEY, SVGAGI. Deletions cut 2 bases from V and 4 bases from J, with 14 bases between. The CDR3 is 15 amino acids. CDR3 bases: TGTGCCAGCAGTTACGAGGGGAACCGAGGCACTGAAGCTTTCTTT. Translated: CASSYEGNRGTEAFF.

The J gene is TRBJ1-2, the V gene TRBV5-4; unclear D gene. Trimming pared 0 bases from V and 12 bases from J, leaving 12 bases between. This CDR3 is 12 amino acids long. From germline, CDR1 is SGHNT and CDR2 YYREEE (reference sequence). The CDR3 loop reads CASSLAGAADTF. The DNA for the CDR3 is TGTGCCAGCAGCTTGGCCGGAGCAGCAGACACCTTC.

This chain links TRBV6-2 or TRBV6-3 with TRBJ1-1; a weak D match, TRBD1 (5 bases). Trimming shortened V by 7 bases and J by 5 bases, and 17 bases separated the two germline ends. CDR1 is MNHEY, CDR2 SVGEGT, per germline. The CDR3 has 14 residues. For the CDR3, the DNA is TGTGCCAGCAAAGCCACAGGTATTTGGACTGAAGCTTTCTTT. This codes for CASKATGIWTEAFF.

The J gene is TRBJ2-7, the V gene TRBV4-3, with 7 bases that match TRBD2. The germline CDR1 and CDR2 sequences are LGHNA and YSLEER. The CDR3 is 19 residues long. Trimming at V came to 0 bases and at J to 7 bases, leaving 21 bases not matched to a gene. The CDR3 DNA reads as TGCGCCAGCAGCCAAGATACGGTTAGGGGCGGGAGAGCCTTGTTGGAGCAGTACTTC. This codes for CASSQDTVRGGRALLEQYF.